This T cell receptor (beta chain) was captured in a study of T cells in localized non-small cell lung cancer. The CDR3 is 15 residues long. The germline V gene encodes CDR1 MNHNS and CDR2 SASEGT. V lost 0 bases to trimming and J lost 6 bases, with 12 bases between them. TCRdb's copy holds only in-frame clones and misses some; the assay was immunoSEQ multiplex PCR. The sample shows approximately 40,000 clones, approximately 86% of them seen only once. The chain links TRBV6-1 to TRBJ2-1; D perhaps matches TRBD2 (6 bases). The TCR was taken from a man aged 18-55 years with stage I lung adenocarcinoma. This sample comprised peripheral blood, obtained before any cancer treatment. The CDR3 is CASSEAPGVSNEQFF. For the CDR3, the DNA is TGTGCCAGCAGTGAAGCTCCGGGGGTTTCCAATGAGCAGTTCTTC.